A single TCR beta chain is shown here with its context. The antigen it binds to is not known. Per-base qualities were not stored, and no clone one base away is much larger. The data were taken from a study of cytomegalovirus exposure and HLA in healthy donors (dated by TCRdb to 2016 to 2017). Background for the entire study: According to an earlier analysis of 587 of the donors, 200 million or so T cells yielded 120 million or so unique TCR beta sequences and roughly 280 Gb of sequence data. Four to six DR-DQ haplotypes were handled as single units for association and clustering, since linkage in the cohort was strong. The number of typed donors differed by locus: about 620-630 for A, B, C, DRB1 and DQB1; 500 to 550 for DQA1; approximately 610 for DPA1; and about 470 for DPB1. Rather than drawing on any new phenotypic data, the later analysis identified candidate immune exposures from TCR beta sequences and the way those sequences occurred across donors. Both class I and class II loci were covered by HLA typing, at four-digit resolution. An early release covering approximately 600 HLA-typed donors comprised about 320 gigabases of sequencing data and 65 million to 100 million unique TCR sequences. Using immunosequencing, the study profiled T cell repertoires from about 650 subjects and related those repertoires to cytomegalovirus serostatus. Donor age, sex, ethnicity and CMV serostatus were compiled together with the repertoire data. In an earlier analysis of 500 to 650 of the donors, high-throughput TCR beta sequencing was used to judge whether each TCR beta V gene segment behaved as functional or pseudogenic. Among the 398 genotyped donors, around 81% belonged to the genetic ancestry cluster associated with self-reported Caucasian donors. To study patterns of TCR occurrence, a later analysis re-analyzed previously published TCR beta repertoires from around 670 donors and added high-resolution HLA genotyping. To predict cytomegalovirus infection status, the study brought together high-throughput TCR immunosequencing, statistical association of individual TCRs with disease status, and machine learning. The aim of the study was to test whether cataloging public T cell receptors could identify signatures of past pathogen exposure. All discovery cohort repertoires had been generated on a single sequencing platform. Genome-wide SNP genotypes for about 65% of the 666 donors were used in a later genetic analysis, which treated that subset as a discovery cohort. Across around 400 genotyped donors of the cohort, an average of about 220,000 unique TCR beta nucleotide sequences per donor were sequenced, and about a sixth of those sequences were non-productive. Along with the approximately 670-subject first cohort, a separate validation cohort of over a hundred different subjects was used. General findings and caveats noted by the study authors: HLA typing was unavailable for some donors at each locus, so association tests used only the typed subset. In a later analysis, the rate of TCR association differed among HLA loci, with DRB1 alleles having the most associated TCRs and HLA-C alleles having the fewest. Most TCR sequences were seen in very few donors, while some public TCRs were found in many individuals. In both the original and validation cohorts, the classifier was reported to diagnose cytomegalovirus status with high specificity and sensitivity. A further reported finding was that TCR beta sequences accurately predicted the HLA-A and HLA-B alleles for most subjects in the first cohort. Only TCR beta chains were sequenced in this cohort, and the absence of alpha or paired-chain data limited detectable features. In a later genetic analysis, fewer N-insertions in productive TCRs were reported among donors in an Asian-associated ancestry cluster than the roughly 700-donor mean. The sequencing pipeline was judged likely to have produced a cluster of highly shared sequence variants as a technical artifact. At a false discovery rate of 0.05, a later analysis linked under 20,000 TCR beta sequences to specific HLA alleles. An association between a missense DCLRE1C variant and V-gene and J-gene trimming of TCR beta chains was found in a later genetic analysis and replicated in an independent cohort. Several of the top co-occurrence clusters appeared to be linked to parvovirus B19, influenza, CMV and Epstein-Barr virus, according to a later analysis. Linkage disequilibrium might explain the correlated functional status among segregating V segments, but an unknown experimental factor could not be ruled out. It was suggested by the authors that the approach could potentially be generalized to other disease states and immunological phenotypes. The only immune exposure information available for the cohort was CMV serostatus. Some IMGT-functional V segments, including TRBV6-2 and TRBV6-3, could not be told apart with the 87-base-pair reads, so those segments were excluded. Assigning TCR associations to individual alleles was difficult when HLA alleles, especially DR and DQ, strongly co-occurred. In vitro tests confirmed that a few of the cytomegalovirus-associated TCR beta chains recognize cytomegalovirus antigens. The study gave a list of more than 150 TCR beta chains associated with cytomegalovirus. In an earlier analysis of about 600 of the donors, most TCR beta V segments appeared in productive rearrangements about 87% or about 30% of the time, broadly matching IMGT annotations. The earlier analysis of approximately 590 of the donors excluded roughly 17 rarely observed V segments, including chromosome 9 orphons, because counts were too low. According to a later analysis, most CMV-associated TCR beta chains appeared to be HLA-restricted, and the HLA associations seemed to be driven largely by CMV exposure. In a later analysis, HLA-associated TCR beta chains were found to be more clonally expanded and to have lower generation probabilities than equally common non-associated chains. The presence/absence analyses assumed that sequencing depth was roughly uniform across donors, and that assumption may not be true.

The cohort consisted of 600 to 750 healthy bone marrow donors. At the time of sampling, every cohort member was nominally healthy, though immune exposures that went unrecorded were likely present. The donor tested CMV seronegative and was one of the 352 seronegative cohort members. Every donor gave a peripheral blood sample, and the peripheral blood mononuclear cells from that sample were used for TCR beta sequencing. The Qiagen DNeasy Blood Extraction Kit was used to extract genomic DNA from the blood cell samples. The CDR3 runs 12 residues from the cysteine to the phenylalanine. Only the CDR3 part of the read is kept: 36 bases, read in frame from the first base. Between the V and J ends, shortened by 6 bases and 5 bases respectively, the junction contains 9 bases. The germline V gene (reference sequence) gives CDR1 as WNHNN and CDR2 as SYGVQD. The method was the immunoSEQ multiplex PCR assay. The multiplex PCR relied on a mix of 60 forward primers for TCR Vbeta segments and 13 reverse primers for TCR Jbeta segments. The CDR3 region of rearranged TCR beta genes was amplified from genomic DNA by a multiplex PCR assay. On the Illumina HiSeq System, the amplified TCR beta libraries were sequenced as 87-base-pair reads. Under the source paper's analysis protocol: Across the 500 to 850 repertoires, a later analysis counted some 80 million unique TCR beta chains, 9 million to 14 million of which were shared by at least two donors. Raw reads were error-corrected and collapsed into unique sequences with a nearest-neighbor algorithm that merged closely related sequences to remove PCR and sequencing errors. To assign V, D and J gene segments, CDR3 sequences were aligned to IMGT reference sequences. Each retained sequence needed at least a six-nucleotide match to both a V gene segment and a J gene segment. Rearrangements were classified as productive when the CDR3 lacked stop codons and remained in frame with V and J, and all other rearrangements were classified as non-productive. CDR3 was defined according to IMGT convention as the region running from the second conserved V-encoded cysteine to the conserved J-encoded phenylalanine. The earlier analysis of a few hundred of the donors excluded any sequence lacking an unambiguous match to a single V gene segment. An earlier analysis of a few hundred of the donors called V segments functional above 56.7% productive rearrangements and segregating when the between-donor standard deviation exceeded 5%. A statistical classification framework was built to diagnose cytomegalovirus status from the catalog of TCR beta chain sequences. In a later analysis, V and J genes were assigned by comparing TCR nucleotide sequences against IMGT/GENE-DB human TR gene sequences. A later analysis assigned CDR3 sequences and most-parsimonious VDJ recombination scenarios with the TCRdist pipeline. In a later analysis, each TCR beta chain was defined by its CDR3 amino acid sequence together with its V-gene family, and reads without a unique V-gene family were excluded. To address suspected cross-contamination and a sequencing artifact, a later analysis removed roughly 580 highly shared, low-generation-probability nucleotide sequences. In a later analysis, a clonal expansion index was calculated for each public chain from normalized within-repertoire ranks of inferred template counts. Generation probabilities in a later analysis came from a VDJ recombination model fitted to out-of-frame rearrangements, and those results were checked against IGoR. In a later analysis, hypergeometric tests were used to score TCR-TCR, TCR-HLA and TCR-CMV co-occurrence, with a repertoire-size bias correction applied to TCR pairs. False discovery rates were estimated in a later analysis by permuting HLA or CMV assignments 20 times. In a later analysis, co-occurring TCRs were grouped using DBSCAN, and TCRdist sequence similarity was added for clustering within HLA-allele-positive subsets. Repertoires with fewer than 30,000 or more than 120,000 public chains, plus five repertoires with anomalous nucleotide sharing, were excluded from co-occurrence clustering. In its TCRdb copy, this immuneACCESS table keeps in-frame sequences only and misses some clones. Where compared with another copy, unresolved V genes explain less than half of these, and the others have no known cause. V and J calls and clone size are those listed in that table; D and trimming were worked out from the DNA. Present in this sample are around 190,000 clones, roughly 87% of which were seen just once. Together, the top ten hold under 1.2% of the sample.

This clonotype was sampled from a boy aged 2 to 10 in good health and CMV-seronegative. The rearranged segments are TRBV10-1 and TRBJ2-3; TRBD1 could be the D gene, as 5 bases match. The sequencing input was PBMCs. The nucleotide sequence reads TGCGCCAGCAGCTCGACAGTAGATACGCAGTATTTT. Its translation is CASSSTVDTQYF.